A single TCR beta chain is shown here with its context. The antigen is not known. The data were taken from a study of cytomegalovirus exposure and HLA in healthy donors. The study, taken as a whole, reports: Analysis was carried out at a later point, and it linked a missense DCLRE1C variant to TCR beta V- and J-gene trimming. Cytomegalovirus-associated status was assigned to 164 TCR beta chains.

The PCR employed 60 Vbeta primers together with 13 Jbeta primers. Produced via immunoSEQ multiplex PCR; TCRdb's table is partial and in-frame only. Here the sample spans about 140,000 clones, around 72% being singletons. This CDR3 spans 15 amino acids. Germline CDR1 MNHNS, CDR2 SASEGT. Trimming took 4 bases from V and 0 from J; bases not matched to a gene: 6. The sample was PBMCs. The TCR originated in a man between 40 and 49 years old in good health and CMV-seronegative. The J gene is TRBJ2-7, the V gene TRBV6-1; 7 bases are shared with TRBD1. The CDR3 DNA follows: TGTGCCAGCAGTGTAAACAGGGGACCCTCCTACGAGCAGTACTTC. Amino acid sequence: CASSVNRGPSYEQYF.